Listed below are T cell receptor beta chains from one sample, sequenced in a study of cytomegalovirus exposure and HLA in healthy donors. Here immunoSEQ multiplex PCR was the method, and the copy in TCRdb shows in-frame clones only, minus some. The table has under 95,000 clones, around 75% seen once. The source material was PBMCs. The origin of the receptors is a middle-aged man in good health and CMV-seronegative. The CDR3 runs from the conserved cysteine through the conserved F or W. D genes are given only for firm matches.

V	J	D	CDR3
TRBV7-9	TRBJ2-1	TRBD2	CASSPWGGLYNEQFF
TRBV10-3	TRBJ1-2	.	CAISESTGNGGYTF
TRBV27	TRBJ2-7	TRBD1	CASSLGQGTSYEQYF
TRBV9	TRBJ2-7	TRBD2	CASSVGLAGIYEQYF
TRBV10-1	TRBJ2-7	.	CASSDRGIYEQYF
TRBV7-8	TRBJ1-2	.	CASSLEGHTYGYTF
TRBV7-2	TRBJ2-3	TRBD1	CASSTRRDREDTQYF
TRBV19	TRBJ1-1	.	CASSIIGGYTEAFF
TRBV5-4	TRBJ1-5	TRBD1	CASSLAGTGTENQHF
TRBV18	TRBJ2-7	.	CASSPPQGKRYEQYF
TRBV29-1	TRBJ2-3	.	CSVLGGWFMVSTDTQYF
TRBV11-3	TRBJ1-1	.	CASSFYGQTEAFF
TRBV29-1	TRBJ2-7	.	CSVESRVGYEQYF
TRBV27	TRBJ2-7	TRBD1	CASRRTGYYEQYF
TRBV2	TRBJ2-2	TRBD2	CASEDRALAGTGELFF
TRBV18	TRBJ2-7	TRBD1	CASSPPDRGKQYF
TRBV20-1	TRBJ2-5	.	CSARFQETQYF
TRBV7-9	TRBJ1-1	TRBD1	CASSITGTDRAEAFF